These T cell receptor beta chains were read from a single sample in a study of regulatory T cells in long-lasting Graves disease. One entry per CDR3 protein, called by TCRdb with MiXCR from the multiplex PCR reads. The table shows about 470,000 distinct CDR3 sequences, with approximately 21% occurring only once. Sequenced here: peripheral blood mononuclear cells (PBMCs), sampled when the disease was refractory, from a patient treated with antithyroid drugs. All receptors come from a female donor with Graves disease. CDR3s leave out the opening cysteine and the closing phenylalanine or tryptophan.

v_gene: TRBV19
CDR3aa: ASKRVHRYSNQPQH

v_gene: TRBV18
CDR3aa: ASSPSASEKLF

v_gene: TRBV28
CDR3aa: ASSLSEGGYGYT

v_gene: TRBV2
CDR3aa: ASSYRGVETQY

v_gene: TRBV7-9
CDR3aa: ASSPPASGSQETQY

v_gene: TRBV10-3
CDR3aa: AISPSGMNTGELF

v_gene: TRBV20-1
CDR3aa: SAPPGGLAGGVTQY

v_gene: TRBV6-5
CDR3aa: ASSSTGVNTEAF

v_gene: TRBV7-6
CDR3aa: ASSQSPGQRSYEQY

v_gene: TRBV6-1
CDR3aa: ASRDSGTRDGGYT

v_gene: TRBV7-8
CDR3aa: ASSPRTGGNYGYT

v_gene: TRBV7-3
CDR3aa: ASSKLPVVGEQY

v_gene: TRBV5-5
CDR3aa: ASSLEASGRAVETQY

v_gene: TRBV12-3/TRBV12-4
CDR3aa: ASSPWTSGRGEQF

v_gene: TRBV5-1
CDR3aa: ASSLDDRPTEAF

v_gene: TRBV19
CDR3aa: ASGGDWTGRPFEAF

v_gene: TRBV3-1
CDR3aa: ASSQDGPEAF

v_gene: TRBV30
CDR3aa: ASRGHDGYT

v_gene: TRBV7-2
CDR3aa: ASSSWTGQGNTIY

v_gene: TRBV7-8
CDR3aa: ASSPLYTEAF

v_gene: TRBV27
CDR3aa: ASSATGAGSHEQY

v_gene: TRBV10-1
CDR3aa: ASSELRGKDNEQF

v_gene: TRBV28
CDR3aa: ASSSSSAPQRQPQH

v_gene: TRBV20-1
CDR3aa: SARDSGGADTQY

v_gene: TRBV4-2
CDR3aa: ASSQDSSPSGGYT

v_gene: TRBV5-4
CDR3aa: ASSHTSGGDEETQY

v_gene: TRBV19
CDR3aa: ASSVGQENMGKLF

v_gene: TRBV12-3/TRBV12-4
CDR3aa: ASSWDTTNSPLH

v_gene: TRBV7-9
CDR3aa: ASSSVGQGNEKLF

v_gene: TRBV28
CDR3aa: ASLNGGAGELF

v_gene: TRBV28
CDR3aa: ASSPPLNEQY

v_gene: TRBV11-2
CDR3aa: ASSISGTAYEQY

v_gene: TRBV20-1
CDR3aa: SASSREGIYNEQF

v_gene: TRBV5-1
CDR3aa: ASSLAPGGNEKLF

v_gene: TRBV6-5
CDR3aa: ASSYSLAGGAYEQY

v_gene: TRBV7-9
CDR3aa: ASSVMLSGTGLGNSPLH

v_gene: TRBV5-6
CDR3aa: ASSGRGTYGYT

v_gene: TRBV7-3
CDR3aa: ASSLTGQGTGELF

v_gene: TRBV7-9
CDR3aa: ASIQLADDGYGYT

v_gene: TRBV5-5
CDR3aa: ASSLRTGDYD

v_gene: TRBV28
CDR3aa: ASSWDEGGYTEAF